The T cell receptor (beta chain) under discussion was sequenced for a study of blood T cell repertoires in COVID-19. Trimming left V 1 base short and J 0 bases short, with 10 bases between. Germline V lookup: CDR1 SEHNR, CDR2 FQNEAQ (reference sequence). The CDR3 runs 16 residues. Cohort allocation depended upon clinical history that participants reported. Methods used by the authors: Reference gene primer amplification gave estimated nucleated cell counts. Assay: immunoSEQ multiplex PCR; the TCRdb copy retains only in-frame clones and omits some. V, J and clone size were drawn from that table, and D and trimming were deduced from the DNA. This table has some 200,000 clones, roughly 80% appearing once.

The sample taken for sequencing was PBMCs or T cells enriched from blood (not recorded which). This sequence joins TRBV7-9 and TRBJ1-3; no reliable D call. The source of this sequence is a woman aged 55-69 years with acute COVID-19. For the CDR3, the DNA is TGTGCCAGCAGCTTAGTTAGCAGCCCCTCTGGAAACACCATATATTTT. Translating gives CASSLVSSPSGNTIYF.